The 20 T cell receptor beta chains below were found in one sample sequenced in a study of shared clonotypes between healthy human individuals. Data came from immunoSEQ multiplex PCR; TCRdb stores just in-frame clones and leaves some out. The profile shows some 510,000 clones, 79% of them singletons. Specimen: PBMCs. Every receptor here comes from a middle-aged woman in good health. Some clones in this sample may be carry-over from other donors' samples.

Note on this clone: The same CDR3 also results from other DNA sequences found in this sample. The V and J genes are TRBV10-3 and TRBJ2-7; no firm D call. Germline CDR1 reads ENHRY; CDR2 reads SYGVKD. V was pared by 5 bases and J by 0 bases, with 2 bases between. This CDR3 has 11 residues. The CDR3 region has the DNA TGTGCCATCAGTACCTCCTACGAGCAGTACTTC. Translated, it gives CAISTSYEQYF.

This chain joins TRBV7-6 and TRBJ2-1; D gene unclear. The ends were cut back, 5 bases at V and 3 bases at J, with 8 bases in the middle. Per germline, CDR1 SGHVS and CDR2 FNYEAQ. CDR3 length equals 13 residues. This CDR3 reads CASSVNNYNEQFF. The CDR3 nucleotides read TGTGCCAGCAGCGTAAACAACTACAATGAGCAGTTCTTC.

This clone was found a few times. The chain couples TRBV6-4 to TRBJ2-1, with unresolved D. Trimming removed 6 bases from V and 4 bases from J, with 13 bases in between. The germline CDR1 and CDR2 sequences are MRHNA and SNTAGT. This CDR3 comprises 14 residues. CDR3 amino acids: CASSRSQEYNEQFF. As DNA, the CDR3 is TGTGCCAGCAGCCGCAGCCAAGAGTACAATGAGCAGTTCTTC.

The rearrangement links TRBV5-3 to TRBJ2-2; 10 nucleotides line up with TRBD2. TRBV5-3 is an ORF for which the function is uncertain. The CDR3 extends over 16 amino acids. J gave up 2 bases and V 4 bases, and 5 bases lay outside the gene matches. CDR3 in amino acids: CARSVRLAGNTGELFF. CDR3 nucleotide sequence: TGTGCCAGAAGCGTCAGACTAGCGGGTAACACCGGGGAGCTGTTTTTT.

The chain is built from TRBV19 and TRBJ1-5; D possibly corresponds to TRBD1 (6 bases). The CDR3 extends over 15 amino acids. Germline V gives CDR1 LNHDA, CDR2 SQIVND (reference sequence). V lost 5 bases, J lost 6 bases, and 17 bases lay in between. The CDR3, as DNA: TGTGCCAGTAGTCAGCCGGGGGCAGGGAGTCAGCCCCAGCATTTT. This gives the protein CASSQPGAGSQPQHF.

The V gene is TRBV4-3, the J gene TRBJ2-7; TRBD2 matches at 8 bases. Germline V gene data show CDR1 as LGHNA and CDR2 as YSLEER. Trimming cost V 0 bases and J 3 bases; bases outside gene matches: 7. The CDR3 totals 16 residues. The CDR3 is CASSQDTSGRGYEQYF. CDR3 coding DNA: TGCGCCAGCAGCCAAGATACCAGCGGGAGAGGCTACGAGCAGTACTTC.

This chain uses TRBV11-2 with TRBJ2-1, with D perhaps matching TRBD2 (6 bases). The CDR3 loop spans 15 amino acids. The germline V and J ends were trimmed by 2 bases and 3 bases, with 11 bases remaining between them. Germline CDR1 and CDR2: SGHAT and FQNNGV. CDR3 nucleotide sequence: TGTGCCAGCAGCTTATCTCGGGGGAACTACAATGAGCAGTTCTTC. As protein: CASSLSRGNYNEQFF.

This clone was detected only a few times. V and J are TRBV29-1 and TRBJ2-5, with a weak D call TRBD2 (5 bases). Trimming pared 6 bases from V and 4 bases from J, leaving 18 bases between. Germline V gene sequence: CDR1 SQVTM, CDR2 ANQGSEA. The CDR3 contains 14 residues. CDR3: CSVGVGGLSETQYF. The CDR3 DNA reads TGCAGCGTAGGTGTAGGAGGTTTGTCAGAGACCCAGTACTTC.

V gene TRBV6-1 combines with J gene TRBJ2-5; 7 nucleotides agree with TRBD1. The CDR3 contains 16 residues. CDR1 is MNHNS and CDR2 is SASEGT in the germline V gene. Trimming removed 3 bases from V and 5 bases from J; junction bases left unmatched: 12. The CDR3 DNA follows: TGTGCCAGCAGTGAGGGTATACAGGGGATCTTGGAGACCCAGTACTTC. Amino acids: CASSEGIQGILETQYF.

The rearrangement links TRBV7-2 to TRBJ2-7; 8 nucleotides align to TRBD2. CDR1 and CDR2 from the germline V gene are SGHTA and FQGNSA. This CDR3 comprises 16 residues. Trimming cost V 5 bases and J 0 bases; bases outside gene matches: 9. This CDR3 is CASSVKGLGLSYEQYF. CDR3 coding DNA: TGTGCCAGCAGCGTGAAGGGACTAGGCCTCTCCTACGAGCAGTACTTC.

This chain links TRBV5-6 with TRBJ1-4; D perhaps matches TRBD1 (5 bases). The CDR3 has 14 amino acids. Trimming stripped 0 bases from V and 7 bases from J, with 10 bases between. Germline V gene sequence: CDR1 SGHDT, CDR2 YYEEEE. This CDR3 is CASSLVGAREKLFF. The CDR3 coding sequence is TGTGCCAGCAGCTTGGTAGGGGCGCGTGAAAAACTGTTTTTT.

This sequence joins TRBV2 and TRBJ2-7; tentatively, D is TRBD1 or TRBD2 (5 bases each). This CDR3 is 19 amino acids long. Germline assignment: CDR1 SNHLY and CDR2 FYNNEI. Trimming took off 0 bases at V and 3 bases at J, with 24 bases between the two ends. This CDR3 reads CASSEALLGQGREIYEQYF. CDR3 nucleotide sequence: TGTGCCAGCAGTGAAGCGCTTTTGGGGCAAGGAAGGGAGATCTACGAGCAGTACTTC. Full variable domain (outside the CDR3, taken from reference TRBV2 and TRBJ2-7): EPEVTQTPSHQVTQMGQEVILRCVPISNHLYFYWYRQILGQKVEFLVSFYNNEISEKSEIFDDQFSVERPDGSNFTLKIRSTKLEDSAMYFCASSEALLGQGREIYEQYFGPGTRLTVT.

The V gene is TRBV7-8, the J gene TRBJ2-1; D unclear. The V gene lost 5 bases and the J gene lost 1 base, with 15 bases spanning the gap. This CDR3 has 16 amino acids. Germline CDR1 reads SGHVS; CDR2 reads FQNEAQ. The CDR3 DNA sequence: TGTGCCAGCAGCCCCTCCCCGAGATCATCCTACAATGAGCAGTTCTTC. Encoded protein: CASSPSPRSSYNEQFF.

The rearrangement uses TRBV7-8 and TRBJ1-1; D is ambiguous. CDR1 SGHVS and CDR2 FQNEAQ come from the germline V gene. CDR3 length: 15 amino acids. Trimming shortened V by 5 bases and J by 4 bases, and 17 bases separated the two germline ends. The CDR3 reads CASSPERPGRTEAFF. For the CDR3, the DNA is TGTGCCAGCAGCCCAGAGAGACCCGGGCGCACTGAAGCTTTCTTT.

This clone was counted a few times. The rearrangement links TRBV11-3 to TRBJ2-1, with a possible D match to TRBD2 (5 bases). Germline CDR1 and CDR2: SGHNT and YENEEA. V lost 5 bases and J lost 9, with 14 bases in between. This CDR3 has 13 amino acids. CDR3 loop: CASSQSNAGEQFF. The CDR3 region has the DNA TGTGCCAGCAGCCAATCTAATGCGGGTGAGCAGTTCTTC.

The chain couples TRBV4-3 to TRBJ1-6, with 7 bases identical to TRBD1. In germline, CDR1 is LGHNA, CDR2 YSLEER. This CDR3 is built from 15 residues. V lost 3 bases to trimming and J lost 8 bases; unmatched junction nucleotides: 7. Here the CDR3 reads CASSQETGIYSPLHF. The DNA of the CDR3 is TGCGCCAGCAGCCAGGAGACAGGGATTTATTCACCCCTCCACTTT.

This clone was detected once. The chain combines TRBV29-1 with TRBJ2-1; 9 nucleotides match TRBD2. The CDR3 is 14 residues long. Germline CDR1 reads SQVTM; CDR2 reads ANQGSEA. The V segment lost 6 bases and the J segment 7 bases; nucleotides outside the gene matches: 10. CDR3 nucleotides: TGCAGCGTGGCCGCGCTAGCGGGAAGGAATGAGCAGTTCTTC. Residues: CSVAALAGRNEQFF.

This clone was detected once. The genes are TRBV5-5 and TRBJ2-7; 8 positions match TRBD2. This CDR3 is built from 14 residues. J gave up 0 bases and V 4 bases, and 3 bases lay outside the gene matches. Germline CDR1 SGHKS, CDR2 YYEKEE (reference sequence). The CDR3 protein is CASSLRGGSYEQYF. The CDR3 DNA reads TGTGCCAGCAGCCTCCGGGGGGGCTCCTACGAGCAGTACTTC. The full variable domain, its missing parts supplied by reference TRBV5-5 and TRBJ2-7, is DAGVTQSPTHLIKTRGQQVTLRCSPISGHKSVSWYQQVLGQGPQFIFQYYEKEERGRGNFPDRFSARQFPNYSSELNVNALLLGDSALYLCASSLRGGSYEQYFGPGTRLTVT.

The chain is built from TRBV28 and TRBJ1-4, with D tentatively TRBD1 (5 bases). Germline assignment: CDR1 MDHEN and CDR2 SYDVKM. V dropped 5 bases and J dropped 4 bases, with 20 bases sitting between them. This CDR3 region has 17 residues. CDR3 bases: TGTGCCAGCAGTCACCCCGGGACCACTGCCGGTAATGAAAAACTGTTTTTT. This gives the protein CASSHPGTTAGNEKLFF. Together with reference TRBV28 and TRBJ1-4, the CDR3 gives the full variable domain: DVKVTQSSRYLVKRTGEKVFLECVQDMDHENMFWYRQDPGLGLRLIYFSYDVKMKEKGDIPEGYSVSREKKERFSLILESASTNQTSMYLCASSHPGTTAGNEKLFFGSGTQLSVL.

V usage is TRBV5-5 and J usage is TRBJ1-5; TRBD1 might be the D (6 bases). V shed 0 bases and J shed 4 bases, with 11 bases lying between them. The CDR3 contains 15 residues. Germline CDR1 SGHKS, CDR2 YYEKEE (reference sequence). This CDR3 reads CASSLDGTINQPQHF. CDR3 bases: TGTGCCAGCAGCTTGGATGGGACAATAAATCAGCCCCAGCATTTT.